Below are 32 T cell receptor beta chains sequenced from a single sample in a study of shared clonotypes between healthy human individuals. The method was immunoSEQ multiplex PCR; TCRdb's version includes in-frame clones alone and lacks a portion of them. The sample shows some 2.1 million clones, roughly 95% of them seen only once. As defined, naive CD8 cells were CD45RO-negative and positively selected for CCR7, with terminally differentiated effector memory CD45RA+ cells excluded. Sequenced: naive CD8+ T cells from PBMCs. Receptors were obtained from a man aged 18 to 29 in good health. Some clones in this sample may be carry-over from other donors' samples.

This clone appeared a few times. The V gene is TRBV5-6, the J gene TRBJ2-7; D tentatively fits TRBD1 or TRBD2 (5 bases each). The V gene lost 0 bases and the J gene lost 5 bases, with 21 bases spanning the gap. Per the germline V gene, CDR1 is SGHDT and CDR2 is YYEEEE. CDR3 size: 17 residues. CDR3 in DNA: TGTGCCAGCAGCTTGGAGGGTCGGGGCAGGGTAGAGGACGAGCAGTACTTC. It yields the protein CASSLEGRGRVEDEQYF.

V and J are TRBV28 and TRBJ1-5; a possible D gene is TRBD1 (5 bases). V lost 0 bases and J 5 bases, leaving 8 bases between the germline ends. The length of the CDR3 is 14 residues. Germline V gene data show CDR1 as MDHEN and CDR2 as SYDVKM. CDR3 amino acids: CASSLWGEHQPQHF. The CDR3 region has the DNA TGTGCCAGCAGTTTATGGGGGGAGCATCAGCCCCAGCATTTT. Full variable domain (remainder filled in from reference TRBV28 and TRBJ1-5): DVKVTQSSRYLVKRTGEKVFLECVQDMDHENMFWYRQDPGLGLRLIYFSYDVKMKEKGDIPEGYSVSREKKERFSLILESASTNQTSMYLCASSLWGEHQPQHFGDGTRLSIL.

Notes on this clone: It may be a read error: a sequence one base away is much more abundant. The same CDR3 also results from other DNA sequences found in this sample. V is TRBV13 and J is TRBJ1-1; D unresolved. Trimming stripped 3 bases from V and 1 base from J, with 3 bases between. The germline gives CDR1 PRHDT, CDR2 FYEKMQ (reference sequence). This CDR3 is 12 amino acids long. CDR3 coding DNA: TGTGCCAGCAGCTTCGGGAACACTGAAGCTTTCTTT. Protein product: CASSFGNTEAFF.

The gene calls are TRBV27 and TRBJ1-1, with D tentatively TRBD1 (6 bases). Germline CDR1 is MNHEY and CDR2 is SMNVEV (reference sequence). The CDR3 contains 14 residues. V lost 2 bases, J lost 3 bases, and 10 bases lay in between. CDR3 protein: CASSLGEGDTEAFF. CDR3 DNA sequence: TGTGCCAGCAGTTTAGGGGAGGGGGACACTGAAGCTTTCTTT.

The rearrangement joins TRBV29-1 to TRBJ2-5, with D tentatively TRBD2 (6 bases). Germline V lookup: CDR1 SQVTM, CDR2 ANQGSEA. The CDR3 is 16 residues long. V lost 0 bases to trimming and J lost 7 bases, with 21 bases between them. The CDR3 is CSVEDRETRVGWTQYF. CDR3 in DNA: TGCAGCGTTGAAGATCGTGAGACTAGGGTTGGGTGGACCCAGTACTTC.

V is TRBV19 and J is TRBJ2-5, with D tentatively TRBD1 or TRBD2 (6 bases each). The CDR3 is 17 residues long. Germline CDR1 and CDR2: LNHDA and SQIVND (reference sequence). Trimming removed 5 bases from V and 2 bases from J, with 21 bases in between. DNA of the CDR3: TGTGCCAGTAGTCCCGACGTGGGGGGCTCGGGGCAAGAGACCCAGTACTTC. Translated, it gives CASSPDVGGSGQETQYF.

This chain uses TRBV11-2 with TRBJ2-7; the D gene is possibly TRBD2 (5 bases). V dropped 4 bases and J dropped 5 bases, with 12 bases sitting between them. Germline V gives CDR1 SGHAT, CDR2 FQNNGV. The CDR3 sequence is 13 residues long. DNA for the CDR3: TGTGCCAGCAGCTGGACGAGAGGGCACGAGCAGTACTTC. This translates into CASSWTRGHEQYF.

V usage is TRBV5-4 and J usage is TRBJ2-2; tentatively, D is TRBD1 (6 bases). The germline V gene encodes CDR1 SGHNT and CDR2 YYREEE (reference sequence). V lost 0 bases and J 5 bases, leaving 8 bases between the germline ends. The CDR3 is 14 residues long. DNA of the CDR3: TGTGCCAGCAGCTTGGCCCAGGGGACCGGGGAGCTGTTTTTT. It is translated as CASSLAQGTGELFF.

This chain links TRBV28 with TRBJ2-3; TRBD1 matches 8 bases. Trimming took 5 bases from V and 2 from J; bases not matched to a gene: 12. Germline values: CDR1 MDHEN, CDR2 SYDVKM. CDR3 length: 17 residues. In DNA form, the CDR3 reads TGTGCCAGCAGTCCTTTGGCTTGGGACAGGCCCACAGATACGCAGTATTTT. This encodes CASSPLAWDRPTDTQYF.

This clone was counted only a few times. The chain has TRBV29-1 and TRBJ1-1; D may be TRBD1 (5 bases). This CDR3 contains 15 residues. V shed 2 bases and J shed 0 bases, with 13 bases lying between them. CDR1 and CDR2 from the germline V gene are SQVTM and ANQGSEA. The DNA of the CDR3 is TGCAGCGTTGAATGGGGCGCGTGGGTGAACACTGAAGCTTTCTTT. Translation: CSVEWGAWVNTEAFF.

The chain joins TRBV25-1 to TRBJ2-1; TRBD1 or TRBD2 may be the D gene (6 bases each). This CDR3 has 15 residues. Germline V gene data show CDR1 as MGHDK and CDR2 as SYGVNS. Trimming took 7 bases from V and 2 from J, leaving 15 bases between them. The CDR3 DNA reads TGTGCCAGCACCATCAGGGGAGGAGCCTACAATGAGCAGTTCTTC. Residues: CASTIRGGAYNEQFF.

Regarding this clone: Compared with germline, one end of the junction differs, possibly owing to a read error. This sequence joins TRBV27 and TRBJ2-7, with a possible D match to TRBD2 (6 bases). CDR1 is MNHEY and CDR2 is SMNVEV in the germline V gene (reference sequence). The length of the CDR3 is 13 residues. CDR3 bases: TGTGCCAGCGGTTTCGGGGGATCCTACGAGCAGTACTTC. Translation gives CASGFGGSYEQYF.

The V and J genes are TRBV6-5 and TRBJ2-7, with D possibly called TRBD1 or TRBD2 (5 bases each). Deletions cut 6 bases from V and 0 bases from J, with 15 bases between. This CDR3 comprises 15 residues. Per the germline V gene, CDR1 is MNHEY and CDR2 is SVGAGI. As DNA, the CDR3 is TGTGCCAGCAGCCTCGGGGCTTCCAGCTCCTACGAGCAGTACTTC. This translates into CASSLGASSSYEQYF.

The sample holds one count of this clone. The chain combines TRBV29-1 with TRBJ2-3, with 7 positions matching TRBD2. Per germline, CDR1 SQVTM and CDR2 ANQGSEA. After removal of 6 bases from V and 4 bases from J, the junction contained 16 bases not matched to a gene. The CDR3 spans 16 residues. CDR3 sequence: CSVRRGEGEAPDTQYF. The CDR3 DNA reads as TGCAGCGTCCGACGGGGGGAGGGAGAGGCCCCAGATACGCAGTATTTT.

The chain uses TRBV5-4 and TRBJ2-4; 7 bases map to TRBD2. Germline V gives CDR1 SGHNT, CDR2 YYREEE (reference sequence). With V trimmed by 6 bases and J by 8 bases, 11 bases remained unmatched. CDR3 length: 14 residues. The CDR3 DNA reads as TGTGCCAGCACAAACGGTCCGGGAGGTCACATTCAGTACTTC. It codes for CASTNGPGGHIQYF.

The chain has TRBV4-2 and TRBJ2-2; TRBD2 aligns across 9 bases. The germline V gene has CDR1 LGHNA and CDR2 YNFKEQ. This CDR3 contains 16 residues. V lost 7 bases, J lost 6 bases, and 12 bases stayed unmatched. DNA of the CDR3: TGTGCCAGCACCCTCAGCTTGGCGGGAGGGCCCGGGGAGCTGTTTTTT. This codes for CASTLSLAGGPGELFF.

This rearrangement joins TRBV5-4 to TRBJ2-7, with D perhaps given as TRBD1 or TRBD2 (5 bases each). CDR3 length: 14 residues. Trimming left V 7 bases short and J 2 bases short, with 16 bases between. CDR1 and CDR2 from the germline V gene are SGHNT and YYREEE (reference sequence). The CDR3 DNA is TGTGCCAGCCATCAACGGGACGGTACCTACGAGCAGTACTTC. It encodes CASHQRDGTYEQYF.

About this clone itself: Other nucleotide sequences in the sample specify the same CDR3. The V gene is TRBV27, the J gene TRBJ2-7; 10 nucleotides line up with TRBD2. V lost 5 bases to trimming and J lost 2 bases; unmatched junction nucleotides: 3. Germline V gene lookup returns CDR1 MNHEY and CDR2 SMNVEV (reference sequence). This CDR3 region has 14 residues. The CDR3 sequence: CASSLAGAAYEQYF. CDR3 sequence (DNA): TGTGCCAGCAGTCTAGCGGGAGCGGCCTACGAGCAGTACTTC.

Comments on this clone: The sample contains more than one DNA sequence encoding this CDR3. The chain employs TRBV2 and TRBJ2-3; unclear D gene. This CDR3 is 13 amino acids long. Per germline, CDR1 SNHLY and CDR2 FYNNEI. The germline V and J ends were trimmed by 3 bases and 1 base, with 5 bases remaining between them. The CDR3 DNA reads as TGTGCCAGCAGTGATGGAGGCACAGATACGCAGTATTTT. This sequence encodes CASSDGGTDTQYF.

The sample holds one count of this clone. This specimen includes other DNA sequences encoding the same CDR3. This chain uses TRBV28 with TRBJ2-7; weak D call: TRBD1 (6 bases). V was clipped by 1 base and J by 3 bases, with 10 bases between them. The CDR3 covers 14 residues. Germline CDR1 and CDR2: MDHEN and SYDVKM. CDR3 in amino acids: CASSLSGAGYEQYF. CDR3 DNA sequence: TGTGCCAGCAGTTTATCAGGGGCCGGCTACGAGCAGTACTTC.

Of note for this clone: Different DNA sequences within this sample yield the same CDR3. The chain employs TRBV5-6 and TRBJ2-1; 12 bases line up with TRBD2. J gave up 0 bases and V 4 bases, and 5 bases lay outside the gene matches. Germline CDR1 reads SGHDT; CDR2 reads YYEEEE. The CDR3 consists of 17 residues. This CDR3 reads CASSPGLAGSSYNEQFF. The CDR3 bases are TGTGCCAGCAGCCCGGGACTAGCGGGCAGCTCCTACAATGAGCAGTTCTTC.

The CDR3 DNA reads TGTGCCAGCAGCTCCGGGACCACGTACACAGATACGCAGTATTTT. Protein product: CASSSGTTYTDTQYF. This chain uses TRBV7-3 with TRBJ2-3; D might be TRBD1 or TRBD2, each matching 5 bases. The CDR3 covers 15 residues. Germline CDR1 and CDR2: SGHTA and FQGTGA. The V gene lost 4 bases and the J gene lost 2 bases, with 13 bases spanning the gap.

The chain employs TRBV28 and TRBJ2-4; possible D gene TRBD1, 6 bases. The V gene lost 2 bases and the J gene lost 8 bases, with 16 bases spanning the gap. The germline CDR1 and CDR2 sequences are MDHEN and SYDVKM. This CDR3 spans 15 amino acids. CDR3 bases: TGTGCCAGCAGTTTAGTGTTACAGGGCTATTACATTCAGTACTTC. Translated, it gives CASSLVLQGYYIQYF.

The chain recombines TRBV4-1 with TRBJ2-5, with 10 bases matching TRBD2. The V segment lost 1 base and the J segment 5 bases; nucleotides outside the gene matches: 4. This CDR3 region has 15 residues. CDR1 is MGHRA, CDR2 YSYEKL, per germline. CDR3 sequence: CASSQAASGSETQYF. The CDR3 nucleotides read TGCGCCAGCAGCCAAGCTGCTAGCGGGAGTGAGACCCAGTACTTC.

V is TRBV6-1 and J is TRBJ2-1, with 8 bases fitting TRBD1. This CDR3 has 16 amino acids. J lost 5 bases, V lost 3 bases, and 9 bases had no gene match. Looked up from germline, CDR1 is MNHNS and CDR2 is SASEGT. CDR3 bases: TGTGCCAGCAGTGACCCTGACAGGGGCCTACACAATGAGCAGTTCTTC. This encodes CASSDPDRGLHNEQFF.

The CDR3 region is CASSRRQSSGNTIYF. CDR3 bases: TGTGCCAGCAGCCGACGACAGTCCTCTGGAAACACCATATATTTT. V usage is TRBV21-1 and J usage is TRBJ1-3; whether TRBD1, the table's D call, matches the DNA was not checked. TRBV21-1 is assigned pseudogene status. The CDR3 sequence is 15 residues long.

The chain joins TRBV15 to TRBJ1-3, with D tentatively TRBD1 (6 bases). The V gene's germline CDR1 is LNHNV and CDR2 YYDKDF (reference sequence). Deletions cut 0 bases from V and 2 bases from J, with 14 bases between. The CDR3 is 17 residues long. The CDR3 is CATSRDLAAGAGNTIYF. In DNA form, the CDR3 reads TGTGCCACCAGCAGAGACTTGGCGGCAGGGGCTGGAAACACCATATATTTT.

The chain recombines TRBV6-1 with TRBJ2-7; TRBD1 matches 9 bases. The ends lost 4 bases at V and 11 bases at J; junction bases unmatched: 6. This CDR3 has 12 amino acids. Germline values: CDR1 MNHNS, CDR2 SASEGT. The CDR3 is CASSGRTGEKYF. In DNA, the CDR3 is TGTGCCAGCAGTGGGCGGACAGGGGAAAAGTACTTC.

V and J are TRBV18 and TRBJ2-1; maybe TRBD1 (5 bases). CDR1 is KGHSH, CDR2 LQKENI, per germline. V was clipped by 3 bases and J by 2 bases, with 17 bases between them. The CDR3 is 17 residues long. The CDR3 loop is CASSPEVTAIPYNEQFF. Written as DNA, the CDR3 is TGTGCCAGCTCACCCGAAGTGACAGCCATTCCCTACAATGAGCAGTTCTTC.

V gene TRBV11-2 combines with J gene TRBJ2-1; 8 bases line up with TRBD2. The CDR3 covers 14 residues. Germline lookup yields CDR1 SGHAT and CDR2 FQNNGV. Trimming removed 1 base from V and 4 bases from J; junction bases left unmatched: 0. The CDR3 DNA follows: TGTGCCAGCAGCTTAGTAGCGGGATACAATGAGCAGTTCTTC. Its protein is CASSLVAGYNEQFF.

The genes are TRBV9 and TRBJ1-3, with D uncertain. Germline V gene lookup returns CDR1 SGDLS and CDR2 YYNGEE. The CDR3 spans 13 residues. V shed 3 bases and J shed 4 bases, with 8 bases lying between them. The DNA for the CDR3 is TGTGCCAGCAGCGACAGCGCCGGAAACACCATATATTTT. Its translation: CASSDSAGNTIYF.

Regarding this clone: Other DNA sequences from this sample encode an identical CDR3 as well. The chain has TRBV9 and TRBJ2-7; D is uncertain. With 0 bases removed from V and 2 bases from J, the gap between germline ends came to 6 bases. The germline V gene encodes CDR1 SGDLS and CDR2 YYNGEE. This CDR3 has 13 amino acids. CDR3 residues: CASSVGAAYEQYF. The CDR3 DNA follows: TGTGCCAGCAGCGTAGGGGCGGCCTACGAGCAGTACTTC.